These 27 T cell receptor beta chains came from one sample sequenced in a study of beta chain features in type 1 diabetes. What was sequenced were expressed TCRB transcripts, since all of the isolated RNA had been reverse transcribed. Generated by immunoSEQ multiplex PCR, the TCRdb table keeps only in-frame clones and is missing some. The sample lists 450,000 to 600,000 clones, 30% occurring once. The sample was naive CD4+ T cells from blood. The receptors derive from a man aged 18 to 29 in good health.

The chain employs TRBV4-1 and TRBJ2-7, with D maybe TRBD1 (5 bases). With 2 bases removed from V and 3 bases from J, the gap between germline ends came to 5 bases. Per the germline V gene, CDR1 is MGHRA and CDR2 is YSYEKL. The CDR3 spans 12 residues. In nucleotides, the CDR3 is TGCGCCAGCAGCCAACAGGGCTACGAGCAGTACTTC. Translating it yields CASSQQGYEQYF.

The V call is TRBV19, the J call TRBJ2-2; 8 bases fit TRBD2. Unmatched junction bases numbered 8, after V lost 2 bases and J lost 6 bases. From germline, CDR1 is LNHDA and CDR2 SQIVND (reference sequence). The CDR3 consists of 16 residues. The CDR3 here is CASSIWSGSSPGELFF. The CDR3 DNA follows: TGTGCCAGTAGTATATGGAGCGGGAGTTCCCCCGGGGAGCTGTTTTTT. Filled out from reference TRBV19 and TRBJ2-2, the complete variable domain reads DGGITQSPKYLFRKEGQNVTLSCEQNLNHDAMYWYRQDPGQGLRLIYYSQIVNDFQKGDIAEGYSVSREKKESFPLTVTSAQKNPTAFYLCASSIWSGSSPGELFFGEGSRLTVL.

Only a few counts were recorded for this clone. This chain connects TRBV10-3 to TRBJ2-1; 11 nucleotides match TRBD2. Germline V lookup: CDR1 ENHRY, CDR2 SYGVKD. CDR3 length: 17 residues. The junction had 6 bases not matched to a gene; V was cut back by 4 bases and J by 1 base. The CDR3 loop is CAISAGTSGRSYNEQFF. DNA for the CDR3: TGTGCCATCAGTGCCGGGACTAGCGGTCGGTCCTACAATGAGCAGTTCTTC.

The V and J genes are TRBV7-2 and TRBJ2-3, with TRBD2 matching over 9 bases. V dropped 5 bases and J dropped 4; count of bases not matched to a gene: 7. There are 15 residues in the CDR3. The germline CDR1 and CDR2 sequences are SGHTA and FQGNSA. The CDR3 DNA reads as TGTGCCAGCAGCCTAAGGGTAGCGGGAGCAGATACGCAGTATTTT. The encoded protein is CASSLRVAGADTQYF.

There are a few counts of this clone. V gene TRBV4-1 combines with J gene TRBJ2-7; 9 positions match TRBD2. From germline, CDR1 is MGHRA and CDR2 YSYEKL. This CDR3 is 17 amino acids long. J lost 9 bases, V lost 0 bases, and 15 bases had no gene match. CDR3 amino acids: CASSQDLSGRPLGGQYF. Written as DNA, the CDR3 is TGCGCCAGCAGCCAAGATTTAAGCGGGAGGCCGCTTGGGGGGCAGTACTTC.

This clone turned up a few times. The rearrangement joins TRBV7-9 to TRBJ1-2, with a weak D call TRBD1 (5 bases). The V gene's germline CDR1 is SEHNR and CDR2 FQNEAQ (reference sequence). The CDR3 contains 13 residues. Between the trimmed V and J ends, which lost 4 bases and 3 bases, there was a span of 9 bases. The CDR3 is CASSSSGDYGYTF. The DNA for the CDR3 is TGTGCCAGCAGCTCCTCGGGGGACTATGGCTACACCTTC.

This clone was detected a few times. J is TRBJ2-7 and V is TRBV11-2, with D possibly matching TRBD1 (6 bases). The CDR3 extends over 14 amino acids. The ends were cut back, 1 base at V and 3 bases at J, with 10 bases in the middle. Germline V gene sequence: CDR1 SGHAT, CDR2 FQNNGV. CDR3 amino acids: CASSLGDRLYEQYF. CDR3 DNA sequence: TGTGCCAGCAGCTTAGGTGACAGGCTCTACGAGCAGTACTTC.

This clone was counted a few times. The genes are TRBV13 and TRBJ2-3; maybe TRBD1 (5 bases). Germline V gene sequence: CDR1 PRHDT, CDR2 FYEKMQ (reference sequence). CDR3 size: 15 residues. The V gene lost 5 bases and the J gene lost 2 bases, with 14 bases spanning the gap. The CDR3 DNA reads as TGTGCCAGCAGCGCCAAAACAGGAGACACAGATACGCAGTATTTT. This gives the protein CASSAKTGDTDTQYF. The whole variable domain, remainder taken from reference TRBV13 and TRBJ2-3, is AAGVIQSPRHLIKEKRETATLKCYPIPRHDTVYWYQQGPGQDPQFLISFYEKMQSDKGSIPDRFSAQQFSDYHSELNMSSLELGDSALYFCASSAKTGDTDTQYFGPGTRLTVL.

The chain carries TRBV7-2 and TRBJ2-1; 11 nucleotides align to TRBD2. This CDR3 is 15 amino acids long. CDR1 is SGHTA and CDR2 is FQGNSA in the germline V gene. V lost 5 bases to trimming and J lost 7 bases; unmatched junction nucleotides: 7. The CDR3 is CASSLEGLAANEQFF. The DNA of the CDR3 is TGTGCCAGCAGCCTGGAGGGACTAGCGGCGAATGAGCAGTTCTTC.

In DNA, the CDR3 is TGCAGCGCTAGGACTAGCGGGAGTTCTGGGGCCAACGTCCTGACTTTC. Translating gives CSARTSGSSGANVLTF. The J gene is TRBJ2-6, the V gene TRBV29-1, with TRBD2 identical over 13 bases. The junction had 4 bases not matched to a gene; V was cut back by 7 bases and J by 1 base. CDR3 length equals 16 residues. Germline CDR1 is SQVTM and CDR2 is ANQGSEA.

The sample holds a few counts of this clone. The J gene is TRBJ1-2, the V gene TRBV9; possible D gene TRBD1, 5 bases. The length of the CDR3 is 15 residues. Germline loops: CDR1 SGDLS, CDR2 YYNGEE. Trimming left V 0 bases short and J 4 bases short, with 13 bases between. The CDR3 spells CASSVDQGRSYGYTF. Here the CDR3 DNA reads TGTGCCAGCAGCGTAGATCAGGGTCGAAGCTATGGCTACACCTTC.

This clone came up a few times. The chain combines TRBV25-1 with TRBJ2-6; 8 positions match TRBD1. With V trimmed by 3 bases and J by 4 bases, 11 bases remained unmatched. CDR1 is MGHDK, CDR2 SYGVNS, per germline. The CDR3 sequence is 18 residues long. CDR3 in DNA: TGTGCCAGCAGTGATTCCCCCGGACAGGGCTCCGGGGCCAACGTCCTGACTTTC. As protein: CASSDSPGQGSGANVLTF. The variable domain in full, with the rest retrieved from reference TRBV25-1 and TRBJ2-6, is EADIYQTPRYLVIGTGKKITLECSQTMGHDKMYWYQQDPGMELHLIHYSYGVNSTEKGDLSSESTVSRIRTEHFPLTLESARPSHTSQYLCASSDSPGQGSGANVLTFGAGSRLTVL.

The genes are TRBV20-1 and TRBJ2-1, with D possibly being TRBD2 (5 bases). The CDR3 loop spans 11 amino acids. V shed 6 bases and J shed 6 bases, with 9 bases lying between them. The V gene's germline CDR1 is DFQATT and CDR2 SNEGSKA (reference sequence). The CDR3 here is CSARTFNEQFF. The CDR3 DNA is TGCAGTGCCCGGACTTTCAATGAGCAGTTCTTC.

This clone was counted between two and nine times. The rearrangement uses TRBV25-1 and TRBJ2-7; the D gene could be TRBD1 or TRBD2 (6 bases each). CDR3 size: 13 residues. In germline, CDR1 is MGHDK, CDR2 SYGVNS. Trimming stripped 5 bases from V and 3 bases from J, with 11 bases between. CDR3 coding DNA: TGTGCCAGCAGTCTTGGAGGGGGCTACGAGCAGTACTTC. This codes for CASSLGGGYEQYF.

The V gene is TRBV18, the J gene TRBJ2-3, with TRBD2 matching over 9 bases. The germline CDR1 and CDR2 sequences are KGHSH and LQKENI. The CDR3 length is 16 residues. With V trimmed by 3 bases and J by 3 bases, 7 bases remained unmatched. The CDR3 is CASSPRRLADTDTQYF. For the CDR3, the DNA is TGTGCCAGCTCACCTCGCAGACTAGCGGATACAGATACGCAGTATTTT.

The rearrangement uses TRBV29-1 and TRBJ1-2; TRBD1 aligns across 8 bases. This CDR3 is built from 12 residues. Germline V gives CDR1 SQVTM, CDR2 ANQGSEA. V was pared by 6 bases and J by 8 bases, with 8 bases of the junction left unmatched. The CDR3: CSVGQGREGYTF. In DNA form, the CDR3 reads TGCAGCGTCGGACAGGGACGGGAAGGCTACACCTTC.

The genes are TRBV5-4 and TRBJ2-2; D remains unclear. The CDR3 is made up of 15 amino acids. Germline V CDR1 and CDR2: SGHNT, YYREEE (reference sequence). V was cut by 0 bases and J by 7 bases, with 13 bases left in between. For the CDR3, the DNA is TGTGCCAGCAGCTTGGCGGGCCATCGTGTCGGGGAGCTGTTTTTT. As protein: CASSLAGHRVGELFF.

V is TRBV28 and J is TRBJ2-3; 11 positions match TRBD2. CDR1 is MDHEN, CDR2 SYDVKM, per germline. V lost 8 bases, J lost 4 bases, and 8 bases stayed unmatched. CDR3 length: 15 residues. CDR3 protein: CASLWVAGGADTQYF. The CDR3, as DNA: TGTGCCAGCTTATGGGTAGCGGGAGGGGCAGATACGCAGTATTTT.

The chain employs TRBV7-9 and TRBJ2-1, with D hard to call. Germline V gene data show CDR1 as SEHNR and CDR2 as FQNEAQ (reference sequence). Trimming removed 4 bases from V and 6 bases from J, with 10 bases in between. The CDR3 has 13 amino acids. The DNA of the CDR3 is TGTGCCAGCAGCTGGGCTCCGGGCAATGAGCAGTTCTTC. Translating it yields CASSWAPGNEQFF.

The J gene is TRBJ2-1, the V gene TRBV10-3; D is unclear. Trimming took off 10 bases at V and 0 bases at J, with 16 bases between the two ends. CDR1 is ENHRY, CDR2 SYGVKD, per germline. The CDR3 runs 15 residues. This CDR3 reads CATEQTTGSYNEQFF. Written as DNA, the CDR3 is TGTGCCACGGAGCAGACAACCGGCTCCTACAATGAGCAGTTCTTC.

The chain employs TRBV30 and TRBJ1-2; TRBD1 is a possible D gene (5 bases). V was cut by 0 bases and J by 0 bases, with 11 bases left in between. The CDR3 is 15 residues long. Germline V gives CDR1 GTSNPN, CDR2 SVGIG (reference sequence). Here the CDR3 reads CAWSVGRDANYGYTF. CDR3 nucleotides: TGTGCCTGGAGTGTAGGCAGGGACGCTAACTATGGCTACACCTTC. The full variable domain, its missing parts supplied by reference TRBV30 and TRBJ1-2, is SQTIHQWPATLVQPVGSPLSLECTVEGTSNPNLYWYRQAAGRGLQLLFYSVGIGQISSEVPQNLSASRPQDRQFILSSKKLLLSDSGFYLCAWSVGRDANYGYTFGSGTRLTVV.

The chain combines TRBV9 with TRBJ2-1, with 9 nucleotides matching TRBD2. There are 17 residues in the CDR3. J lost 9 bases, V lost 6 bases, and 19 bases had no gene match. The germline gives CDR1 SGDLS, CDR2 YYNGEE. This CDR3 reads CASTTPGSGRSVGEQFF. In DNA, the CDR3 is TGTGCCAGCACCACCCCGGGGAGCGGGAGGTCGGTCGGTGAGCAGTTCTTC.

The rearrangement links TRBV7-9 to TRBJ2-3; 9 bases are a match to TRBD1. CDR1 and CDR2 (germline): SEHNR, FQNEAQ (reference sequence). V lost 1 base and J lost 5; bases outside the gene matches: 4. The CDR3 has 15 residues. The CDR3 sequence is CASSLGTGAGDTQYF. The DNA of the CDR3 is TGTGCCAGCAGCTTAGGGACAGGGGCTGGAGATACGCAGTATTTT.

This clone was seen only a few times. This chain uses TRBV9 with TRBJ2-5; no firm D call. V gave up 2 bases and J gave up 5 bases, with 16 bases separating them. Germline-derived CDR1 and CDR2 are SGDLS and YYNGEE. This CDR3 has 15 amino acids. The CDR3 is CASSVAPDPRETQYF. DNA of the CDR3: TGTGCCAGCAGCGTGGCCCCGGACCCGCGGGAGACCCAGTACTTC.

V is TRBV4-1 and J is TRBJ2-5; 8 bases align to TRBD2. Germline CDR1 MGHRA, CDR2 YSYEKL. V shed 0 bases, J shed 5 bases, and the junction held 11 bases outside the gene matches. This CDR3 region has 17 residues. The CDR3 DNA reads as TGCGCCAGCAGCCAAGATGCAAGGAGCGGGGGAGGGGAGACCCAGTACTTC. This encodes CASSQDARSGGGETQYF.

V is TRBV10-3 and J is TRBJ1-1, with 7 bases fitting TRBD1. V lost 6 bases and J lost 1; bases outside the gene matches: 5. Germline assignment: CDR1 ENHRY and CDR2 SYGVKD. The CDR3 is 14 residues long. In DNA form, the CDR3 reads TGTGCCATCAGAGAAACAGGGGAGAACACTGAAGCTTTCTTT. Its protein product is CAIRETGENTEAFF.

This sequence joins TRBV30 and TRBJ2-4; 8 bases are shared with TRBD1. The V segment lost 1 base and the J segment 8 bases; nucleotides outside the gene matches: 4. Germline V gene lookup returns CDR1 GTSNPN and CDR2 SVGIG (reference sequence). This CDR3 has 13 residues. The CDR3 is CAWSDQGADIQYF. CDR3 in DNA: TGTGCCTGGAGTGATCAGGGGGCGGACATTCAGTACTTC. Supplemented by reference TRBV30 and TRBJ2-4, the full variable domain reads SQTIHQWPATLVQPVGSPLSLECTVEGTSNPNLYWYRQAAGRGLQLLFYSVGIGQISSEVPQNLSASRPQDRQFILSSKKLLLSDSGFYLCAWSDQGADIQYFGAGTRLSVL.